The rows below give T cell receptor beta chains drawn from one sample of a study of blood T cell repertoires in COVID-19. Produced via immunoSEQ multiplex PCR; TCRdb's table is partial and in-frame only. The profile shows approximately 130,000 clones, almost 85% of them singletons. The sample was peripheral blood. The origin of the receptors is a human donor in a cohort sampled during active COVID-19. Both conserved end residues are part of each CDR3. The D gene is left open where the match is weak. For some rows the clone size is stated as once, few or many, or as a class when expanded; others skip it.

d_call: NA; v_call: TRBV7-8; clone_size: NA; j_call: TRBJ2-3; cdr3_nt: TGTGCCAGCAGCCGCGGGACACATAGCACAGATACGCAGTATTTT; cdr3_aa: CASSRGTHSTDTQYF
d_call: TRBD1; v_call: TRBV7-9; clone_size: NA; j_call: TRBJ1-3; cdr3_nt: TGTGCCAGCAGCCCGGGACAGGCTCCTGGAAACACCATATATTTT; cdr3_aa: CASSPGQAPGNTIYF
d_call: NA; v_call: TRBV6-5; clone_size: once; j_call: TRBJ2-7; cdr3_nt: TGTGCCAGCAGGCCTCCGGGAGTTAGAGTCCACGAGCAGTACTTC; cdr3_aa: CASRPPGVRVHEQYF
d_call: NA; v_call: TRBV25-1; clone_size: NA; j_call: TRBJ1-1; cdr3_nt: TGTGCCAGCAGTGACCCGGGTTCGGGGGAAGCTTTCTTT; cdr3_aa: CASSDPGSGEAFF
d_call: NA; v_call: TRBV6-5; clone_size: NA; j_call: TRBJ2-5; cdr3_nt: TGTGCCAGCGAGATGGAGACCCAGTACTTC; cdr3_aa: CASEMETQYF
d_call: TRBD2; v_call: TRBV9; clone_size: NA; j_call: TRBJ2-7; cdr3_nt: TGTGCCAGCAGCGTAGAAGCGGGGGAAGAGCAGTACTTC; cdr3_aa: CASSVEAGEEQYF
d_call: NA; v_call: TRBV20-1; clone_size: few; j_call: TRBJ1-6; cdr3_nt: TGCAGTGCTAGTCGTAGGACAGCTAATTCACCCCTCCACTTT; cdr3_aa: CSASRRTANSPLHF
d_call: TRBD1; v_call: TRBV5-8; clone_size: NA; j_call: TRBJ2-2; cdr3_nt: TGTGCCAGCAGTCCCCGGACAGGGGATGTAACCGGGGAGCTGTTTTTT; cdr3_aa: CASSPRTGDVTGELFF
d_call: TRBD1; v_call: TRBV19; clone_size: once; j_call: TRBJ1-3; cdr3_nt: TGTGCCAGTGGACAGGGGAAATCTGGAAACACCATATATTTT; cdr3_aa: CASGQGKSGNTIYF
d_call: NA; v_call: TRBV21-1; clone_size: NA; j_call: TRBJ2-7; cdr3_nt: TGTGCCAGCAGCAAGGGACAGGGGCGCTACGAGCAGTACTTC; cdr3_aa: CASSKGQGRYEQYF
d_call: TRBD1; v_call: TRBV5-5; clone_size: NA; j_call: TRBJ2-7; cdr3_nt: TGTGCCAGCAGACTAGACAGGGGCATCCACGAGCAGTACTTC; cdr3_aa: CASRLDRGIHEQYF
d_call: NA; v_call: TRBV4-1; clone_size: NA; j_call: TRBJ2-3; cdr3_nt: TGCGCCAGCAGCCAAGATCTAGCAGATACGCAGTATTTT; cdr3_aa: CASSQDLADTQYF
d_call: TRBD1; v_call: TRBV19; clone_size: NA; j_call: TRBJ2-1; cdr3_nt: TGTGCCAGTAGTAGACAGGGGGACAATGAGCAGTTCTTC; cdr3_aa: CASSRQGDNEQFF
d_call: TRBD1; v_call: TRBV2; clone_size: medium-sized; j_call: TRBJ1-2; cdr3_nt: TGTGCCAAACGACGACAGGGATCCCATGGCTACACCTTC; cdr3_aa: CAKRRQGSHGYTF
d_call: NA; v_call: TRBV15; clone_size: NA; j_call: TRBJ1-5; cdr3_nt: TGTGCCACCAGCAGAGATTCGGTCGGGCAGCCCCAGCATTTT; cdr3_aa: CATSRDSVGQPQHF
d_call: NA; v_call: TRBV28; clone_size: NA; j_call: TRBJ1-2; cdr3_nt: TGTGCCAGCAGTTCCCCCGGGGGGGGCTATGGCTACACCTTC; cdr3_aa: CASSSPGGGYGYTF
d_call: TRBD1; v_call: TRBV20-1; clone_size: NA; j_call: TRBJ2-3; cdr3_nt: TGCAGTGCTAGTAACCCCCAGGGGGCAGCCACAGATACGCAGTATTTT; cdr3_aa: CSASNPQGAATDTQYF
d_call: NA; v_call: TRBV27; clone_size: NA; j_call: TRBJ2-6; cdr3_nt: TGTGCCAGCACTCCAATTCAATACGCGGGGACTGGGGCCAACGTCCTGACTTTC; cdr3_aa: CASTPIQYAGTGANVLTF
d_call: NA; v_call: TRBV5-1; clone_size: NA; j_call: TRBJ2-3; cdr3_nt: TGCGCCAGCAGCAGGGGGACAGATACGCAGTATTTT; cdr3_aa: CASSRGTDTQYF
d_call: TRBD1; v_call: TRBV5-4; clone_size: NA; j_call: TRBJ1-6; cdr3_nt: TGTGCCAGCAGCCCTCGGGACAGGCCTTCCCCCCTCCACTTT; cdr3_aa: CASSPRDRPSPLHF
d_call: TRBD2; v_call: TRBV6-5; clone_size: NA; j_call: TRBJ2-1; cdr3_nt: TGTGCCAGCAGCATCGGGGGGGGGTTCAATGAGCAGTTCTTC; cdr3_aa: CASSIGGGFNEQFF
d_call: NA; v_call: TRBV14; clone_size: NA; j_call: TRBJ1-1; cdr3_nt: TGTGCCAGCAGTCAGACGAGGGGGAGGAACACTGAAGCTTTCTTT; cdr3_aa: CASSQTRGRNTEAFF
d_call: NA; v_call: TRBV19; clone_size: once; j_call: TRBJ1-5; cdr3_nt: TGTGCCAGTAGTATAAGAGAAACTCAGCCCCAGCATTTT; cdr3_aa: CASSIRETQPQHF
d_call: NA; v_call: TRBV12-3/TRBV12-4; clone_size: once; j_call: TRBJ2-5; cdr3_nt: TGTGCCAGCAGCCAACAAGAGACCCAGTACTTC; cdr3_aa: CASSQQETQYF
d_call: NA; v_call: TRBV9; clone_size: NA; j_call: TRBJ2-5; cdr3_nt: TGTGCCAGCAGCGTAGACGGCGCGGGGCGAGAGACCCAGTACTTC; cdr3_aa: CASSVDGAGRETQYF
d_call: NA; v_call: TRBV5-1; clone_size: NA; j_call: TRBJ2-7; cdr3_nt: TGCGCCAGCAGCTTGGTCGGACAGACCTACGAGCAGTACTTC; cdr3_aa: CASSLVGQTYEQYF
d_call: NA; v_call: TRBV28; clone_size: NA; j_call: TRBJ2-7; cdr3_nt: TGTGCCAGCACTACCGGGTCTTCAAACTACGAGCAGTACTTC; cdr3_aa: CASTTGSSNYEQYF
d_call: NA; v_call: TRBV27; clone_size: NA; j_call: TRBJ2-3; cdr3_nt: TGTGCCAGCAGTTTAGACCGCTCGGGGGGCCGGAGCACAGATACGCAGTATTTT; cdr3_aa: CASSLDRSGGRSTDTQYF
d_call: NA; v_call: TRBV28; clone_size: few; j_call: TRBJ1-1; cdr3_nt: TGTGCCAGCAGGGCGGGACCAACGGCTTTCTTT; cdr3_aa: CASRAGPTAFF
d_call: NA; v_call: TRBV5-5; clone_size: NA; j_call: TRBJ1-1; cdr3_nt: TGTGCCAGCATTCAGGGCACTGAAGCTTTCTTT; cdr3_aa: CASIQGTEAFF
d_call: TRBD1; v_call: TRBV6-2/TRBV6-3; clone_size: once; j_call: TRBJ2-7; cdr3_nt: TGTGCCAGCAGTTACTCGTGGGACAGCTACTACGAGCAGTACTTC; cdr3_aa: CASSYSWDSYYEQYF
d_call: TRBD1; v_call: TRBV7-9; clone_size: NA; j_call: TRBJ1-5; cdr3_nt: TGTGCCAGCAGCTTAGGGACAGGGGAAGGGCAGCCCCAGCATTTT; cdr3_aa: CASSLGTGEGQPQHF
d_call: TRBD2; v_call: TRBV7-9; clone_size: few; j_call: TRBJ2-3; cdr3_nt: TGTGCCAGCAGCTTAGTGCTAGCGGGAGACACAGATACGCAGTATTTT; cdr3_aa: CASSLVLAGDTDTQYF
d_call: NA; v_call: TRBV7-9; clone_size: NA; j_call: TRBJ1-3; cdr3_nt: TGTGCCAGCAGCTTAGGGGGGCCTGGAAACACCATATATTTT; cdr3_aa: CASSLGGPGNTIYF
d_call: NA; v_call: TRBV6-5; clone_size: NA; j_call: TRBJ1-2; cdr3_nt: TGTGCCAGCAGTTACTCTAGACAGGATTCCTACACCTTC; cdr3_aa: CASSYSRQDSYTF
d_call: TRBD1; v_call: TRBV6-5; clone_size: NA; j_call: TRBJ1-2; cdr3_nt: TGTGCCAGCAGTTTCACAGGGGACTATGGCTACACCTTC; cdr3_aa: CASSFTGDYGYTF
d_call: TRBD1; v_call: TRBV10-3; clone_size: once; j_call: TRBJ1-6; cdr3_nt: TGTGCCATCACCGGGACAGTTAATTCACCCCTCCACTTT; cdr3_aa: CAITGTVNSPLHF
d_call: TRBD1; v_call: TRBV5-4; clone_size: NA; j_call: TRBJ1-1; cdr3_nt: TGTGCCAGCAGCCTTGGGGGGGACAGGGGTGACACTGAAGCTTTCTTT; cdr3_aa: CASSLGGDRGDTEAFF
d_call: NA; v_call: TRBV19; clone_size: NA; j_call: TRBJ1-1; cdr3_nt: TGTGCCAGTAGTATTGGGGCAATAAAAACTGAAGCTTTCTTT; cdr3_aa: CASSIGAIKTEAFF
d_call: TRBD1; v_call: TRBV6-5; clone_size: NA; j_call: TRBJ2-1; cdr3_nt: TGTGCCAGCGGGGGTACAGGGGGAATGGGTAATGAGCAGTTCTTC; cdr3_aa: CASGGTGGMGNEQFF
d_call: TRBD2; v_call: TRBV29-1; clone_size: NA; j_call: TRBJ2-5; cdr3_nt: TGCAGCGTTCCGGGGGGGCGGGAGACCCAGTACTTC; cdr3_aa: CSVPGGRETQYF